This TCR beta chain was observed in a study of cytomegalovirus exposure and HLA in healthy donors. Broader study findings: High sensitivity and specificity were reportedly achieved when the classifier diagnosed cytomegalovirus status. TCR beta chains numbering more than 150 were designated cytomegalovirus-associated.

Clones were sequenced by immunoSEQ multiplex PCR, and TCRdb holds only the in-frame ones, with some missing. The data hold approximately 100,000 clones, with about 93% observed a single time. Concerning this clone: Its antigen remains unidentified.

The CDR3 is 19 residues long. V was clipped by 2 bases and J by 1 base; unmatched bases: 13. The sequencing sample was made of PBMCs. The chain couples TRBV23-1 to TRBJ1-5, with TRBD1 matching 8 bases. TRBV23-1 is an ORF, with its function uncertain. The TCR sequence derives from a young woman in good health and CMV-seropositive. CDR3 bases: TGCGCCAGCAGTCAACGGGACAGGCTAAGACGGGGGAGCAATCAGCCCCAGCATTTT. Protein product: CASSQRDRLRRGSNQPQHF.